This record looks at one T cell receptor beta chain sequence and its context. Its antigen is unknown. Base-call qualities are not available, and no considerably larger clone is one nucleotide away. The data belong to a study of T cell repertoires in cytomegalovirus infection (dated 2019 in TCRdb). In terms of the full investigation: Donor HLA type was relevant to the analysis, because carriage of CMV infection together with the matching HLA type was indicated by public TCR beta signatures. Results the study describes overall, beyond this receptor: The ex vivo response was dominated by HLA-C-restricted CMV-specific TCR beta clonotypes, which also provided the single most frequent clonotype in two of eight donors. Carriers of CMV infection plus the relevant HLA type were discriminated by the cumulative frequency of public TCR beta family members in the study cohort and in an independent roughly 340-donor cohort.

Reads for this sample came from an Illumina HiSeq 1500. Using fastp at Q25 and MiXCR, TCRdb reprocessed the public reads and kept productive beta chains. Rows with a matching CDR3 protein are joined into one entry that keeps the most common DNA and genes. The sample table contains 110,000 to 150,000 distinct CDR3 sequences; only one count was recorded for 5.5% to 8% of them. The ten most abundant clones make up over 15% of the sample. Deletion took 3 bases off V and 5 bases off J, with a span of 19 bases between the germline ends. The germline V gene encodes CDR1 DFQATT and CDR2 SNEGSKA (reference sequence). The CDR3, cysteine through phenylalanine, is 15 amino acids long. Here the CDR3 DNA is all that survives: 45 bases in frame from base 1.

Sequenced sample: PBMCs. This TCR was sampled from a human donor in good health (CMV status not recorded). Some clones in this sample may be carry-over from other donors' samples. The chain is encoded by TRBV20-1 joined to TRBJ1-1; no D segment can be confidently identified. The DNA sequence is given as TGCAGTGCTAGTGGTTTTTCTCGGGGATGGACTGAAGCTTTCTTT. This yields the protein CSASGFSRGWTEAFF.